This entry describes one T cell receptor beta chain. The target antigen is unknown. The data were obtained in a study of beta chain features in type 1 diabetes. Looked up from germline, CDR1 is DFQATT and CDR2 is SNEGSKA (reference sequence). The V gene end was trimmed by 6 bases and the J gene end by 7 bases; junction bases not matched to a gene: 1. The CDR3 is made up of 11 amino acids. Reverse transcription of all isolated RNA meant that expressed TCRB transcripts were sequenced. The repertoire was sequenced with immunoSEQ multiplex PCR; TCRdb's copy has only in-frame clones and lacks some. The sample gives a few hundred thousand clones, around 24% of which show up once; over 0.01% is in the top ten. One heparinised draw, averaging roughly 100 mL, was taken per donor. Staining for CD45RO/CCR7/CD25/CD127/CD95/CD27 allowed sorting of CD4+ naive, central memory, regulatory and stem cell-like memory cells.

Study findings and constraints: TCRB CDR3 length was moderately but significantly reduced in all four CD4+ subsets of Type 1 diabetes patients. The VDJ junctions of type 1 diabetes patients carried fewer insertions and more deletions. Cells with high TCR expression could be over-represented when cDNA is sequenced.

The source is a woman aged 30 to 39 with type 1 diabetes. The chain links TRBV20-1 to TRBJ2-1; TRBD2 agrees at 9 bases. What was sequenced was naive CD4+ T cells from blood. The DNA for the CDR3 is TGCAGTGCGGCGGGAGGGAATGAGCAGTTCTTC. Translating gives CSAAGGNEQFF.